Listed below are T cell receptor beta chains from one sample, sequenced in a study of technical replicates of blood from several donors. Some clones are missing from TCRdb's copy, which holds only in-frame ones; the method was immunoSEQ multiplex PCR. In the table there are about 81,000 clones, roughly 77% of which are singletons. The sample was PBMCs. The receptors here all came from a human donor in good health. Some clones in this sample may be carry-over from other donors' samples. The CDR3 runs from the conserved cysteine through the conserved F or W. Fields, in order: J gene, V gene, D gene, CDR3 length, clone size, CDR3 protein, CDR3 DNA. D genes are given only for firm matches. Only part of the rows carry a size: once, few, many, or a class if the clone is expanded.

j_gene: TRBJ2-2
v_gene: TRBV7-3
d_gene: -
len: 13
abundance: -
CDR3aa: CASSLSGRRELFF
CDR3nt: TGTGCCAGCAGCTTAAGTGGGCGACGGGAGCTGTTTTTT

j_gene: TRBJ2-5
v_gene: TRBV2
d_gene: -
len: 10
abundance: -
CDR3aa: CATKQETQYF
CDR3nt: TGTGCCACAAAACAAGAGACCCAGTACTTC

j_gene: TRBJ2-1
v_gene: TRBV7-9
d_gene: TRBD2
len: 18
abundance: once
CDR3aa: CASSQTSGGPGTYNEQFF
CDR3nt: TGTGCCAGCAGCCAAACTAGCGGGGGACCCGGGACATACAATGAGCAGTTCTTC

j_gene: TRBJ2-1
v_gene: TRBV6-6
d_gene: -
len: 15
abundance: -
CDR3aa: CASNPQGSINNEQFF
CDR3nt: TGTGCCAGCAATCCACAGGGATCGATTAACAATGAGCAGTTCTTC

j_gene: TRBJ1-1
v_gene: TRBV28
d_gene: -
len: 14
abundance: -
CDR3aa: CASSFALIHTEAFF
CDR3nt: TGTGCCAGCAGTTTTGCGTTGATACACACTGAAGCTTTCTTT

j_gene: TRBJ2-7
v_gene: TRBV6-5
d_gene: -
len: 14
abundance: few
CDR3aa: CASSYYGSSYEQYF
CDR3nt: TGTGCCAGCAGTTACTACGGGAGCTCCTACGAGCAGTACTTC

j_gene: TRBJ2-7
v_gene: TRBV6-1
d_gene: TRBD1
len: 15
abundance: -
CDR3aa: CASRQDRERTYEQYF
CDR3nt: TGTGCCAGCAGGCAGGACAGGGAGAGGACCTACGAGCAGTACTTC

j_gene: TRBJ2-3
v_gene: TRBV4-1
d_gene: -
len: 17
abundance: -
CDR3aa: CASSRTGAGDPTDTQYF
CDR3nt: TGCGCCAGCAGCCGGACGGGAGCGGGCGACCCCACAGATACGCAGTATTTT

j_gene: TRBJ2-7
v_gene: TRBV6-5
d_gene: -
len: 16
abundance: few
CDR3aa: CASSYSIRDFNYEQYF
CDR3nt: TGTGCCAGCAGTTACTCGATTCGGGACTTCAACTACGAGCAGTACTTC

j_gene: TRBJ1-2
v_gene: TRBV6-5
d_gene: TRBD1
len: 14
abundance: -
CDR3aa: CASRNRGLNYGYTF
CDR3nt: TGTGCCAGCAGAAACAGGGGGCTCAACTATGGCTACACCTTC

j_gene: TRBJ2-1
v_gene: TRBV28
d_gene: -
len: 17
abundance: -
CDR3aa: CASSPPQGIGSYNEQFF
CDR3nt: TGTGCCAGCAGCCCCCCCCAGGGGATAGGCTCCTACAATGAGCAGTTCTTC

j_gene: TRBJ2-7
v_gene: TRBV27
d_gene: TRBD1
len: 16
abundance: -
CDR3aa: CASSQRQGMKRYEQYF
CDR3nt: TGTGCCAGCAGTCAGCGACAGGGAATGAAGAGGTACGAGCAGTACTTC

j_gene: TRBJ2-3
v_gene: TRBV7-8
d_gene: TRBD2
len: 13
abundance: -
CDR3aa: CSGTLGGVDTQYF
CDR3nt: TGTAGCGGGACTTTAGGAGGGGTAGATACGCAGTATTTT

j_gene: TRBJ2-7
v_gene: TRBV7-9
d_gene: -
len: 12
abundance: few
CDR3aa: CASSFGGGEQYF
CDR3nt: TGTGCCAGCAGCTTTGGTGGCGGCGAGCAGTACTTC